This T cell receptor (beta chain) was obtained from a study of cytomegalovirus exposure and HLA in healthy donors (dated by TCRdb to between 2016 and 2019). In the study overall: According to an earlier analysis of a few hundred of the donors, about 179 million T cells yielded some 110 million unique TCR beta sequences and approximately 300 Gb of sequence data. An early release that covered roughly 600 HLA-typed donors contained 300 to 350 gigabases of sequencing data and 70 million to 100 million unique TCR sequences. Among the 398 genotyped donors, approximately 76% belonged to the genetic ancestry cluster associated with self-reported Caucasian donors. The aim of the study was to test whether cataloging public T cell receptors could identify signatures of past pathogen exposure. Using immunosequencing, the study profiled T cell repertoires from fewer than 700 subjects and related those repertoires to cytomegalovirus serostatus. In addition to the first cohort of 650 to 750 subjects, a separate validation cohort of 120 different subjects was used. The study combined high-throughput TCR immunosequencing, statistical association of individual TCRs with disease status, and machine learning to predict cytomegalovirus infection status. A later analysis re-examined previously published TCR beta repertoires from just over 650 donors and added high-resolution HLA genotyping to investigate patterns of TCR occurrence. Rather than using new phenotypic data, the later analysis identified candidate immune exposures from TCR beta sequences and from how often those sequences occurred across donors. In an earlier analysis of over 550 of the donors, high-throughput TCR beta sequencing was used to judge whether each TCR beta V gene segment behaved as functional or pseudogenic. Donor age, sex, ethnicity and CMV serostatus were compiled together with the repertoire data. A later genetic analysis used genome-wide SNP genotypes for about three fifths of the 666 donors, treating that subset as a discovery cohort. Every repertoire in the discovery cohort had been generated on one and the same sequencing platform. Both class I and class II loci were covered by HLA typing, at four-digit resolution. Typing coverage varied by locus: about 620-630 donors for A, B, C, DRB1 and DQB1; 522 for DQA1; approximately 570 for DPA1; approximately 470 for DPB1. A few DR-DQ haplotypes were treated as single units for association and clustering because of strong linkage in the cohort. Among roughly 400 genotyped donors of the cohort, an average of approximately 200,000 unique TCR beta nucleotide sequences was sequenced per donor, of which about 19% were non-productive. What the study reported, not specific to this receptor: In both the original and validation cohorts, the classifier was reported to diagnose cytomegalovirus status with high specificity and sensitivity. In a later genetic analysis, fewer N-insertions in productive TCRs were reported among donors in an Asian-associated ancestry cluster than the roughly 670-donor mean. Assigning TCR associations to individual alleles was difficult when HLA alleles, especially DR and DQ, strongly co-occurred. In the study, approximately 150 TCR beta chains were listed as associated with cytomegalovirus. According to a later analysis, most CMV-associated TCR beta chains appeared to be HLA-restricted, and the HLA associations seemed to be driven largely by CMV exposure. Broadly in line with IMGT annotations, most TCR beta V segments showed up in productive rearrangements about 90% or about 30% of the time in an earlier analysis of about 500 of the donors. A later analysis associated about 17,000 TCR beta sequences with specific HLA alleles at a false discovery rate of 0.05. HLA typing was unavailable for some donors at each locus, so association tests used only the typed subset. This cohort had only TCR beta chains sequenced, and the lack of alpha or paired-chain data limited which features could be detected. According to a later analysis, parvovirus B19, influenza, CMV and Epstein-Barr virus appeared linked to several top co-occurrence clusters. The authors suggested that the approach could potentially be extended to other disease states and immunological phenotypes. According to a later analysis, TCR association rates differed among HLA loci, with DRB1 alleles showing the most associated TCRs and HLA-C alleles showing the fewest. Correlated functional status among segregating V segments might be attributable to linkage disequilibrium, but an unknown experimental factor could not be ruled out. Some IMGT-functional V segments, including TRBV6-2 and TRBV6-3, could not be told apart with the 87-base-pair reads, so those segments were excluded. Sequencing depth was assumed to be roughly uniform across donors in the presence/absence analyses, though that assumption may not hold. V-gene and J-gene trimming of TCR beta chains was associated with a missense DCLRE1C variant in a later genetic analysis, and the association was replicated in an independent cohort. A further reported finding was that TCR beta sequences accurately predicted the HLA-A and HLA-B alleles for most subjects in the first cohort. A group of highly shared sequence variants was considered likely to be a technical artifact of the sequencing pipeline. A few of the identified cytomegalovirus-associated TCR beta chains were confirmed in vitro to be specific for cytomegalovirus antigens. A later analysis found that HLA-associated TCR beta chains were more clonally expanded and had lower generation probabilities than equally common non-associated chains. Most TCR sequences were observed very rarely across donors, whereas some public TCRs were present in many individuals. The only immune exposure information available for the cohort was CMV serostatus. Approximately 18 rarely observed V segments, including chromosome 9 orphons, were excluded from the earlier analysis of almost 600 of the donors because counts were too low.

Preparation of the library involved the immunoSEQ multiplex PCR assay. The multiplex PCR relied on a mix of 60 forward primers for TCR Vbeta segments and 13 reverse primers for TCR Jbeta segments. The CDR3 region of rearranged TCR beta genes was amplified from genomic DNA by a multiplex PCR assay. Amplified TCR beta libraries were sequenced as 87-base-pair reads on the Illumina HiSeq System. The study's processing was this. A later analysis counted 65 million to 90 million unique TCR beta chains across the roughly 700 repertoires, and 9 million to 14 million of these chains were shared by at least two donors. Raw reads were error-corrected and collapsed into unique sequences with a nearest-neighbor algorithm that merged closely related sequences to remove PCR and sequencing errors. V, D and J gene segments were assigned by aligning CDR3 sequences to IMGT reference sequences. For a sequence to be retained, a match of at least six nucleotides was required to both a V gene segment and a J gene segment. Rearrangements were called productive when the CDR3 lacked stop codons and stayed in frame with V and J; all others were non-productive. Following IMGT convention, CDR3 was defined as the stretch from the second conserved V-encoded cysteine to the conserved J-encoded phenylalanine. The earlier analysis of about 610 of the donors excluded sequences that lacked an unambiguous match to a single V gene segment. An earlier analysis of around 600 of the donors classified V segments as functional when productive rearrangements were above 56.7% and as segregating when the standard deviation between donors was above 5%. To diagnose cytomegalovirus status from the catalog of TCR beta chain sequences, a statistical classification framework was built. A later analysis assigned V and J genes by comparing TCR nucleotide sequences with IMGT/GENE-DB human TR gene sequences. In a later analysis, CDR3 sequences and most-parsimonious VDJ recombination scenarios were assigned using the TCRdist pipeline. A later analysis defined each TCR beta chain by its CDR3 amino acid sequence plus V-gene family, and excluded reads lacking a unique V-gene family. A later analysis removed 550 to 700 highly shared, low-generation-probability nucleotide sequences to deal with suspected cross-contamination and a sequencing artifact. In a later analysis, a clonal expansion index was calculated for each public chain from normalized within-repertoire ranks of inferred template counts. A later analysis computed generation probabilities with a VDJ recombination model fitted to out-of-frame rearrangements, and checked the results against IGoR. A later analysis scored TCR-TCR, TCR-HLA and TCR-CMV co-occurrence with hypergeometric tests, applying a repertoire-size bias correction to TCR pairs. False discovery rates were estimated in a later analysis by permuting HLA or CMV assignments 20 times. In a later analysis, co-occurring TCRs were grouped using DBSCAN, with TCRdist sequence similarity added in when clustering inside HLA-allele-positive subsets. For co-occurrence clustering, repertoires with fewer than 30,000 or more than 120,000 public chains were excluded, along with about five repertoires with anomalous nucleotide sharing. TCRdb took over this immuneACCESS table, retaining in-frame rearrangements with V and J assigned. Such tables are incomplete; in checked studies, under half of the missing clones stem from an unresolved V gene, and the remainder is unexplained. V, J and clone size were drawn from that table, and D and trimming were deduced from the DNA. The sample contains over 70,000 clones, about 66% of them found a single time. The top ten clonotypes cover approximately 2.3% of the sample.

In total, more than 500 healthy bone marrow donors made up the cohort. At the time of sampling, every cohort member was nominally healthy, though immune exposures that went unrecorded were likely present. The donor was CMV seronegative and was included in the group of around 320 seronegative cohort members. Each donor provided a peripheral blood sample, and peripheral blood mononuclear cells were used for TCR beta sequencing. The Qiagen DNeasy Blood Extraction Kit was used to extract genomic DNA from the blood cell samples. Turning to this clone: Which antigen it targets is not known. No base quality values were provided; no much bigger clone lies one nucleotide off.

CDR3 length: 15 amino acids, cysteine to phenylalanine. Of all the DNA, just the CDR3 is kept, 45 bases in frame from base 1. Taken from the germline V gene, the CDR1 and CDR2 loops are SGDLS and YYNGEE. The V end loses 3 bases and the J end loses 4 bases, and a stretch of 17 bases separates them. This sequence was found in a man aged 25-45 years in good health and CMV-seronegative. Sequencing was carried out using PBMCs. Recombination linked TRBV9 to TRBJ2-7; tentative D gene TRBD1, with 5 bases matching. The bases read TGTGCCAGCAGCGGACCGACAGCCCGTCTTTACGAGCAGTACTTC. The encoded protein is CASSGPTARLYEQYF. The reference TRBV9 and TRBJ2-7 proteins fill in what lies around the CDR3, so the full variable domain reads DSGVTQTPKHLITATGQRVTLRCSPRSGDLSVYWYQQSLDQGLQFLIQYYNGEERAKGNILERFSAQQFPDLHSELNLSSLELGDSALYFCASSGPTARLYEQYFGPGTRLTVT.